This T cell receptor beta chain comes out of a study of spatial heterogeneity in lung cancer (dated by TCRdb to between 2018 and 2020). Context from the whole study: More beta-chain than alpha-chain transcripts were consistently detected, likely reflecting higher beta-chain transcript abundance. The study quantitatively compared TCR alpha and beta repertoires across multiple tumor regions, matched nontumor lung and blood in non-small cell lung cancer. In the raw uncorrected reads, each unique combination of TCR and UMI appeared more than ten times on average. The study linked features of the TCR repertoire to counts of nonsynonymous mutations, which were determined by whole-exome sequencing of tumor tissue. At surgery, both alpha and beta chains were TCR-sequenced in approximately 210 tumor regions, approximately 64 matched nontumor lung samples and a few dozen PBMC samples. TCR transcript counts in tumor regions correlated strongly with a T cell transcriptional module score from matched bulk RNA-seq. Results and caveats for the whole study, not just this receptor: A correlation was observed between the number of expanded intratumoral alpha and beta TCRs and the tumor nonsynonymous mutation count. TCR-seq coverage of tumor T cells was estimated at only roughly 6.5% for alpha chains and 12% to 15% for beta chains. Counts of ubiquitous and regional expanded TCRs were found to correlate with counts of ubiquitous and regional nonsynonymous mutations, respectively. Additional single-cell paired TCR alpha and beta sequencing was considered necessary to confirm, at a functional level, the hypothesis that regional TCRs recognize regional mutations.

This clonotype was counted ten times or more. This receptor's antigen is unknown. There are no base qualities to consult, and no much larger clone falls within one base. Being off target in a library aimed at alpha chains, this beta chain has a size of little meaning. Sample time point, as interpreted from the label and publication: sample taken at primary tumor resection. The donors were around 69 patients from the lung TRACERx cohort who had early-stage, untreated non-small cell lung cancer. TCR sequencing used whole RNA extracted from tumor and nontumor lung tissue, or from cryopreserved PBMC samples, without cell sorting. Only patients with enough RNA available from two or more tumor regions were chosen for TCR sequencing. Before being selected, tumor and adjacent nontumor lung specimens were reviewed by a lung pathologist. The library was made by 5' RACE. The instrument was a NextSeq 500. In the TCR library protocol, a unique molecular identifier was attached to each TCR cDNA molecule so that PCR and sequencing errors could be corrected. The source study handled its data this way. TCR identification, UMI-based error correction and CDR3 extraction were performed with Decombinator tools. Expanded TCRs were defined as those above a frequency of 2 per 1,000, corresponding to the top 1% of the tumor frequency distribution. Expanded tumor TCRs statistically deemed absent (corrected P<0.05) from at least one tumor region were classed as regional, and all other expanded tumor TCRs were classed as ubiquitous. Rényi diversity was computed with the R vegan package after subsampling each repertoire 100 times to 5,000 TCRs. CDR3 similarity networks were built from amino acid triplet string-kernel similarity, connecting CDR3s with pairwise similarity above 0.82. TCRdb ran its own pipeline on the public reads, namely fastp trimming at Q25 and MiXCR clone calling, and kept in-frame beta chains. Each CDR3 protein gets just one entry, which takes the most common genes and DNA from the rows behind it. It is TCRdb's table, rather than the study itself, that gives the V and J calls and clone size. This sample is represented by fewer than 15,000 distinct CDR3 sequences; approximately 5.6% of them were singletons. The leading ten clones occupy 8.5% to 14% of the sample.

This receptor was obtained from a female donor with early-stage non-small cell lung cancer. The sample was lung tumor tissue, taken at surgery.

Here the CDR3 is given as CASSPGLDQETQYF. Here is the DNA: TGTGCCAGCAGCCCCGGACTAGACCAAGAGACCCAGTACTTC. In this chain, TRBV6-2 or TRBV6-3 is recombined with TRBJ2-5, and 7 junction bases match TRBD2. The CDR3 numbers 14 residues from cysteine through phenylalanine. Kept here is only the CDR3 DNA, which spans 42 bases and is read in frame from base 1. Reading the germline V gene gives CDR1 MNHEY and CDR2 SVGEGT. At the junction V is shortened by 6 bases and J by 0 bases; bases outside the gene matches: 4.